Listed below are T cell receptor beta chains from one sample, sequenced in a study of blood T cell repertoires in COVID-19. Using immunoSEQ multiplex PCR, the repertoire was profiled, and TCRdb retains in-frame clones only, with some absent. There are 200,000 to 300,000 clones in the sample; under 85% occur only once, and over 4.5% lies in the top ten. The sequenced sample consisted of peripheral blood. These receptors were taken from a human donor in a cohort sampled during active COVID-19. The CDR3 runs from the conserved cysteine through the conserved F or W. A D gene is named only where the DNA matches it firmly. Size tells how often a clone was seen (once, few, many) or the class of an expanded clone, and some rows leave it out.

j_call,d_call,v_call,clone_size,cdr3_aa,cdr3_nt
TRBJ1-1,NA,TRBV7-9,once,CASSLAQGGDTEAFF,TGTGCCAGCAGCTTAGCGCAAGGGGGGGACACTGAAGCTTTCTTT
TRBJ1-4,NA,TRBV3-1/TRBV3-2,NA,CASSQDPGGAYEKLFF,TGTGCCAGCAGCCAAGATCCAGGAGGGGCGTATGAAAAACTGTTTTTT
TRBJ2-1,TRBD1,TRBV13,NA,CASSLLGRGSYNEQFF,TGTGCCAGCAGCTTATTGGGCAGGGGGTCCTACAATGAGCAGTTCTTC
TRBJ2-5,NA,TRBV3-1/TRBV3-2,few,CASRQRDPEGETQYF,TGTGCCAGCAGGCAAAGGGACCCGGAGGGGGAGACCCAGTACTTC
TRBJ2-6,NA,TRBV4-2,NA,CASSLTGSGANVLTF,TGTGCCAGCAGCCTAACAGGTTCTGGGGCCAACGTCCTGACTTTC
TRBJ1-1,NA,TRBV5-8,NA,CASSLDRATEAFF,TGTGCCAGCAGCTTGGACAGGGCTACTGAAGCTTTCTTT
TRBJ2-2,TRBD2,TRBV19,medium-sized,CASSQTSANTGELFF,TGTGCCAGTAGCCAAACTAGCGCGAACACCGGGGAGCTGTTTTTT
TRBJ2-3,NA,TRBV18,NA,CASSPRREGTDTQYF,TGTGCCAGCTCACCACGGAGGGAAGGAACAGATACGCAGTATTTT
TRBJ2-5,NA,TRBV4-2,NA,CASSQDSGQETQYF,TGTGCCAGCAGCCAAGATAGCGGTCAAGAGACCCAGTACTTC
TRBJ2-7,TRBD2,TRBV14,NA,CASSQLGGLAGGTYEQYF,TGTGCCAGCAGCCAATTAGGGGGACTAGCGGGTGGTACCTACGAGCAGTACTTC
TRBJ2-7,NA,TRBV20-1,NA,CSASKPGETDEQYF,TGCAGTGCCAGTAAGCCCGGGGAGACGGACGAGCAGTACTTC
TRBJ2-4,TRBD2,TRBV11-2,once,CASSLLRGAVQNIQYF,TGTGCCAGCAGCTTATTGCGGGGGGCCGTTCAAAACATTCAGTACTTC
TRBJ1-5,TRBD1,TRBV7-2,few,CASTNSQGNQPQHF,TGTGCCAGCACCAACTCACAGGGGAATCAGCCCCAGCATTTT
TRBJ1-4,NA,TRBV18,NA,CASSPTRGADEKLFF,TGTGCCAGCTCCCCTACGCGGGGGGCAGATGAAAAACTGTTTTTT
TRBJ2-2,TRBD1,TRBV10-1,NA,CASSRHRGDTGELFF,TGCGCCAGCAGCAGACACAGGGGCGACACCGGGGAGCTGTTTTTT
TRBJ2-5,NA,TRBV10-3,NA,CAISESFETQYF,TGTGCCATCAGTGAGTCCTTTGAGACCCAGTACTTC
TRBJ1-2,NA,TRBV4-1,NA,CASSQPTGTFGYTF,TGCGCCAGCAGCCAACCAACAGGGACCTTTGGCTACACCTTC
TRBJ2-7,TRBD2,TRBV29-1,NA,CSVVTGLAAREQYF,TGCAGCGTGGTGACGGGACTAGCAGCTCGCGAGCAGTACTTC
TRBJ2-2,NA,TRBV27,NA,CASSLSTGFTGELFF,TGTGCCAGCAGTTTATCCACAGGGTTTACCGGGGAGCTGTTTTTT
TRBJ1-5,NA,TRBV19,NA,CASSIPGTNQPQHF,TGTGCCAGTAGTATTCCCGGGACTAATCAGCCCCAGCATTTT
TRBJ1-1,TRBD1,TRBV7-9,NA,CASSLRDRGDTEAFF,TGTGCCAGCAGCTTAAGGGACAGGGGTGACACTGAAGCTTTCTTT
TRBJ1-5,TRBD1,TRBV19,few,CATETGTGGSQPQHF,TGTGCCACAGAAACCGGGACAGGGGGCAGTCAGCCCCAGCATTTT
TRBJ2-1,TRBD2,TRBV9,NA,CASTPLGERGYSQFF,TGTGCCAGCACCCCCCTGGGGGAGCGGGGGTATAGTCAGTTCTTC
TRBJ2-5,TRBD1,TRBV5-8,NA,CASSVGQGIRETQYF,TGTGCCAGCAGCGTGGGACAGGGTATTCGAGAGACCCAGTACTTC
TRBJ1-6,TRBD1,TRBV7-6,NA,CASSPGTGANSPLHF,TGTGCCAGCAGCCCTGGGACAGGGGCAAATTCACCCCTCCACTTT
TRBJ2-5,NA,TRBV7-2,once,CASRPPGGEETQYF,TGTGCCAGCAGACCCCCTGGCGGCGAAGAGACCCAGTACTTC
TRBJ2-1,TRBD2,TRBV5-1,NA,CASSLDGGGRGNEQFF,TGCGCCAGCAGCTTGGATGGTGGCGGGAGAGGCAATGAGCAGTTCTTC
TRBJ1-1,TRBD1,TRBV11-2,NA,CASSLGQGANTEAFF,TGTGCCAGCAGCTTAGGACAGGGGGCCAACACTGAAGCTTTCTTT
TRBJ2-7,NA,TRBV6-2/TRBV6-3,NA,CASSYGLSGNTYEQYF,TGTGCCAGCAGTTACGGCCTAAGCGGTAACACCTACGAGCAGTACTTC
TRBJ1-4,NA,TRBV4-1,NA,CASSQENRPNEKLFF,TGCGCCAGCAGCCAAGAAAACAGACCTAATGAAAAACTGTTTTTT
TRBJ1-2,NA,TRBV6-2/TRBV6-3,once,CASSRRYGYTF,TGTGCCAGCAGTCGCCGGTATGGCTACACCTTC
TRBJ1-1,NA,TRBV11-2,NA,CASSLAPTGGREAFF,TGTGCCAGCAGCTTAGCTCCGACAGGAGGTAGGGAAGCTTTCTTT
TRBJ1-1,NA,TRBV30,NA,CAWTRTLNTEAFF,TGTGCCTGGACCAGGACACTGAACACTGAAGCTTTCTTT
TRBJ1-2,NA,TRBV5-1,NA,CATSVGDRILVGNGYTF,TGCGCCACCTCCGTCGGCGACAGGATCTTGGTGGGAAATGGCTACACCTTC
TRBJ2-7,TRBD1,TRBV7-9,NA,CASSYPGQGVHEQYF,TGTGCCAGCAGCTATCCGGGACAGGGGGTCCACGAGCAGTACTTC
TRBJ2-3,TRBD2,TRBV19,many,CASTLTSGTDTQYF,TGTGCCAGTACGTTGACTAGCGGCACAGATACGCAGTATTTT
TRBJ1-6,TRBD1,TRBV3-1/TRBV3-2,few,CASSQWGTGENSPLHF,TGTGCCAGCAGCCAATGGGGGACAGGGGAGAATTCACCCCTCCACTTT
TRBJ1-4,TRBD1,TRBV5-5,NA,CASSSYPRGRTNEKLFF,TGTGCCAGCAGCTCTTATCCCAGGGGGCGGACTAATGAAAAACTGTTTTTT
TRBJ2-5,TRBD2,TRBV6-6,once,CASGYSGDSQETQYF,TGTGCCAGCGGCTATAGCGGGGACTCCCAAGAGACCCAGTACTTC
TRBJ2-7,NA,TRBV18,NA,CASSLTGSLSYEQYF,TGTGCCAGCTCCCTAACCGGGTCCCTCTCCTACGAGCAGTACTTC
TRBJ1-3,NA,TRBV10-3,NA,CAISSIPSEHTIYF,TGTGCCATCAGTAGTATCCCAAGCGAGCACACCATATATTTT
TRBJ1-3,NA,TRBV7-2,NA,CASSLQTAGNTIYF,TGTGCCAGCAGCTTACAGACAGCTGGAAACACCATATATTTT
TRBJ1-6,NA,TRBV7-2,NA,CASSPRQARDSPLHF,TGTGCCAGCAGCCCACGACAGGCGAGGGATTCACCCCTCCACTTT
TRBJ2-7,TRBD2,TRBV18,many,CASSGLAEDGEQYF,TGTGCCAGCTCCGGACTAGCGGAAGATGGGGAGCAGTACTTC
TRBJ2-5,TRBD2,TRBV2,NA,CASSETSVLQETQYF,TGTGCCAGCAGTGAAACTAGCGTGTTACAAGAGACCCAGTACTTC
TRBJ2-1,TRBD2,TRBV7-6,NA,CASSLVVPLAGYYNEQFF,TGTGCCAGCAGCTTAGTGGTCCCGCTAGCGGGCTACTACAATGAGCAGTTCTTC
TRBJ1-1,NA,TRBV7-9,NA,CASTPAEGMNTEAFF,TGTGCCAGCACCCCGGCGGAGGGCATGAACACTGAAGCTTTCTTT
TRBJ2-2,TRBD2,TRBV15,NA,CATSREGDGTGELFF,TGTGCCACCAGCCGGGAGGGAGACGGCACCGGGGAGCTGTTTTTT
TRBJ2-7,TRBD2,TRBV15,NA,CATSREGRTSFSSYEQYF,TGTGCCACCAGCAGAGAGGGCCGGACTAGTTTTAGTTCCTACGAGCAGTACTTC
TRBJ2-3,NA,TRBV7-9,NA,CASSLGDSLTFTDTQYF,TGTGCCAGCAGCTTAGGGGACTCTCTTACCTTCACAGATACGCAGTATTTT
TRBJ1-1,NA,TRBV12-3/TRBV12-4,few,CASETRLNTEAFF,TGTGCCAGTGAGACAAGACTGAACACTGAAGCTTTCTTT